The rows below give T cell receptor beta chains drawn from one sample of a study of cytomegalovirus exposure and HLA in healthy donors. Assay used: immunoSEQ multiplex PCR; TCRdb lists only in-frame clones, some missing. Altogether around 270,000 clones are present, 80% being singletons, with the ten largest covering 0.3%. The specimen was PBMCs. The receptor set was obtained from a girl aged 2-10 years in good health and CMV-seronegative. The CDR3 runs from the conserved cysteine through the conserved F or W. D genes are given only for firm matches. Not every row has a clone size; where given, it reads once, few, many or a size class.

V: TRBV27; D: TRBD1; J: TRBJ1-2; size: once; CDR3: CASSFHHRTGTWRDGYTF; DNA: TGTGCCAGCAGTTTCCACCACCGGACAGGGACTTGGAGAGATGGCTACACCTTC
V: TRBV19; D: TRBD1; J: TRBJ1-4; size: NA; CDR3: CASSGDSVENEKLFF; DNA: TGTGCCAGTAGTGGGGACAGTGTTGAAAATGAAAAACTGTTTTTT
V: TRBV15; D: NA; J: TRBJ1-1; size: once; CDR3: CATSRVEVMNTEAFF; DNA: TGTGCCACCAGCAGAGTAGAGGTCATGAACACTGAAGCTTTCTTT
V: TRBV18; D: NA; J: TRBJ2-1; size: NA; CDR3: CASSPSEQQERRFF; DNA: TGTGCCAGCTCACCATCAGAACAGCAAGAGCGGCGGTTCTTC
V: TRBV4-1; D: NA; J: TRBJ2-4; size: NA; CDR3: CASSPLRLAKNIQYF; DNA: TGCGCCAGCAGCCCCCTGCGTCTAGCCAAAAACATTCAGTACTTC
V: TRBV30; D: NA; J: TRBJ2-3; size: NA; CDR3: CAWQGLSTDTQYF; DNA: TGTGCCTGGCAGGGGCTTAGCACAGATACGCAGTATTTT
V: TRBV5-4; D: TRBD1; J: TRBJ2-5; size: once; CDR3: CASSSGQGGQETQYF; DNA: TGTGCCAGCAGCTCCGGACAGGGAGGTCAGGAGACCCAGTACTTC
V: TRBV5-1; D: NA; J: TRBJ2-3; size: NA; CDR3: CASSLGGDEQYF; DNA: TGCGCCAGCAGCTTGGGGGGCGACGAGCAGTATTTT
V: TRBV5-1; D: NA; J: TRBJ1-1; size: few; CDR3: CASSALTGTETEAFF; DNA: TGCGCCAGCAGCGCCTTAACAGGGACGGAAACTGAAGCTTTCTTT
V: TRBV4-1; D: TRBD2; J: TRBJ2-1; size: NA; CDR3: CASSPGTRSLNEQFF; DNA: TGCGCCAGCAGCCCCGGGACTAGGTCTCTCAATGAGCAGTTCTTC
V: TRBV4-1; D: TRBD2; J: TRBJ2-2; size: NA; CDR3: CASSAQLAGGTGELFF; DNA: TGCGCCAGCAGCGCCCAACTAGCGGGAGGAACCGGGGAGCTGTTTTTT
V: TRBV9; D: NA; J: TRBJ1-5; size: NA; CDR3: CASSVGSTDKPQHF; DNA: TGTGCCAGCAGCGTAGGGTCAACGGACAAGCCCCAGCATTTT
V: TRBV7-9; D: NA; J: TRBJ2-3; size: NA; CDR3: CASSQGRASTDTQYF; DNA: TGTGCCAGCAGCCAGGGCAGGGCTAGCACAGATACGCAGTATTTT
V: TRBV6-1; D: NA; J: TRBJ1-2; size: NA; CDR3: CASGPRGSYGYTF; DNA: TGTGCCAGCGGCCCAAGGGGGTCCTATGGCTACACCTTC
V: TRBV18; D: NA; J: TRBJ1-4; size: once; CDR3: CASSQQGINEKLFF; DNA: TGTGCCAGCTCACAACAGGGTATTAATGAAAAACTGTTTTTT
V: TRBV7-9; D: NA; J: TRBJ2-1; size: NA; CDR3: CASSLAAIRGPNEQFF; DNA: TGTGCCAGCAGCTTAGCGGCAATAAGGGGTCCGAATGAGCAGTTCTTC
V: TRBV5-4; D: TRBD2; J: TRBJ2-6; size: NA; CDR3: CASGRGDLGSGANVLTF; DNA: TGTGCCAGCGGCCGGGGGGACCTAGGCTCTGGGGCCAACGTCCTGACTTTC
V: TRBV7-9; D: NA; J: TRBJ2-7; size: NA; CDR3: CASSLGPRVIYEQYF; DNA: TGTGCCAGCAGCTTAGGGCCGAGGGTAATATACGAGCAGTACTTC
V: TRBV9; D: TRBD1; J: TRBJ1-3; size: NA; CDR3: CASSVASGGAGNTIYF; DNA: TGTGCCAGCAGCGTAGCTTCAGGGGGCGCCGGAAACACCATATATTTT
V: TRBV28; D: NA; J: TRBJ1-5; size: NA; CDR3: CASSLIGGRNQPQHF; DNA: TGTGCCAGCAGTTTAATCGGGGGTCGCAATCAGCCCCAGCATTTT
V: TRBV11-2; D: NA; J: TRBJ1-5; size: NA; CDR3: CASSSQPRAPQHF; DNA: TGTGCCAGCAGCTCCCAGCCGCGGGCTCCCCAGCATTTT
V: TRBV5-6; D: NA; J: TRBJ2-2; size: NA; CDR3: CASRPDSTGELFF; DNA: TGTGCCAGCAGGCCCGACTCAACCGGGGAGCTGTTTTTT
V: TRBV9; D: NA; J: TRBJ1-2; size: NA; CDR3: CASSEDSRYGYTF; DNA: TGTGCCAGCAGCGAGGACAGTAGGTATGGCTACACCTTC
V: TRBV27; D: TRBD1; J: TRBJ1-2; size: NA; CDR3: CASSYGTGGRGYTF; DNA: TGTGCCAGCAGTTATGGGACAGGAGGACGGGGCTACACCTTC
V: TRBV28; D: NA; J: TRBJ1-5; size: NA; CDR3: CASSWHGSNQPQHF; DNA: TGTGCCAGCAGTTGGCACGGGTCCAATCAGCCCCAGCATTTT
V: TRBV7-2; D: NA; J: TRBJ2-7; size: NA; CDR3: CASSSFMSGYEQYF; DNA: TGTGCCAGCAGCTCTTTTATGTCAGGTTACGAGCAGTACTTC
V: TRBV7-9; D: NA; J: TRBJ2-2; size: NA; CDR3: CASSPDTNTGELFF; DNA: TGTGCCAGCAGCCCAGATACGAACACCGGGGAGCTGTTTTTT
V: TRBV9; D: TRBD1; J: TRBJ2-7; size: NA; CDR3: CASSLGQGYEQYF; DNA: TGTGCCAGCAGCCTAGGACAGGGATACGAGCAGTACTTC
V: TRBV14; D: NA; J: TRBJ2-7; size: NA; CDR3: CASSQDRGGPGLVDEQYF; DNA: TGTGCCAGCAGCCAAGATCGTGGTGGGCCAGGGTTAGTCGACGAGCAGTACTTC
V: TRBV30; D: TRBD1; J: TRBJ1-6; size: NA; CDR3: CAWSVRDRWSSYNSPLHF; DNA: TGTGCCTGGAGTGTACGGGACAGATGGAGCTCCTATAATTCACCCCTCCACTTT
V: TRBV5-1; D: NA; J: TRBJ1-1; size: NA; CDR3: CASSSVGGGTEAFF; DNA: TGCGCCAGCAGCTCCGTTGGGGGGGGGACTGAAGCTTTCTTT
V: TRBV2; D: NA; J: TRBJ2-6; size: NA; CDR3: CASSETALSGANVLTF; DNA: TGTGCCAGCAGTGAGACAGCCCTCTCTGGGGCCAACGTCCTGACTTTC
V: TRBV13; D: NA; J: TRBJ1-5; size: NA; CDR3: CASSLAGILGQPQHF; DNA: TGTGCCAGCAGCTTAGCCGGGATTCTGGGCCAGCCCCAGCATTTT
V: TRBV13; D: NA; J: TRBJ2-3; size: NA; CDR3: CASSLVTVTDTQYF; DNA: TGTGCCAGCAGCTTAGTAACAGTGACAGATACGCAGTATTTT
V: TRBV30; D: NA; J: TRBJ2-7; size: NA; CDR3: CAWSVGGKIYEQYF; DNA: TGTGCCTGGAGTGTTGGCGGGAAGATATACGAGCAGTACTTC
V: TRBV5-4; D: TRBD1; J: TRBJ2-7; size: NA; CDR3: CASSPGTGFYEQYF; DNA: TGTGCCAGCAGCCCCGGGACAGGGTTTTACGAGCAGTACTTC
V: TRBV4-1; D: NA; J: TRBJ1-5; size: NA; CDR3: CASSQGQDSNQPQHF; DNA: TGCGCCAGCAGCCAAGGACAGGATAGCAATCAGCCCCAGCATTTT
V: TRBV9; D: NA; J: TRBJ1-2; size: NA; CDR3: CASSVGYSNYGYTF; DNA: TGTGCCAGCAGCGTAGGGTACAGTAACTATGGCTACACCTTC
V: TRBV5-8; D: NA; J: TRBJ1-3; size: NA; CDR3: CASSLLWPGNTIYF; DNA: TGTGCCAGCAGCTTGTTATGGCCAGGAAACACCATATATTTT
V: TRBV5-6; D: TRBD1; J: TRBJ2-5; size: NA; CDR3: CASSLALGQGETQYF; DNA: TGTGCCAGCAGCTTGGCCTTGGGACAGGGGGAGACCCAGTACTTC
V: TRBV7-2; D: NA; J: TRBJ1-1; size: NA; CDR3: CASSTGGGGQAAFF; DNA: TGTGCCAGCAGCACCGGGGGGGGCGGCCAGGCAGCTTTCTTT
V: TRBV30; D: NA; J: TRBJ1-5; size: few; CDR3: CAWSGAGDQPQHF; DNA: TGTGCCTGGAGTGGAGCAGGGGATCAGCCCCAGCATTTT
V: TRBV13; D: NA; J: TRBJ1-3; size: once; CDR3: CATREGNVVGNTIYF; DNA: TGTGCCACCAGGGAGGGAAACGTAGTCGGAAACACCATATATTTT
V: TRBV29-1; D: NA; J: TRBJ2-3; size: NA; CDR3: CSVLGGGIRSTDTQYF; DNA: TGCAGCGTCTTGGGGGGTGGGATCCGGAGCACAGATACGCAGTATTTT
V: TRBV5-1; D: NA; J: TRBJ1-2; size: NA; CDR3: CASSPLGQGYGYTF; DNA: TGCGCCAGCAGCCCCCTGGGGCAGGGCTATGGCTACACCTTC
V: TRBV29-1; D: TRBD2; J: TRBJ2-5; size: NA; CDR3: CSVGHLAGSQETQYF; DNA: TGCAGCGTTGGTCATCTAGCGGGGTCCCAAGAGACCCAGTACTTC
V: TRBV7-9; D: NA; J: TRBJ2-1; size: NA; CDR3: CASSPRTNRAAYNEQFF; DNA: TGTGCCAGCAGCCCTCGTACAAACAGGGCCGCCTACAATGAGCAGTTCTTC
V: TRBV28; D: NA; J: TRBJ2-3; size: NA; CDR3: CASSLPQGPDTQYF; DNA: TGTGCCAGCAGTTTACCGCAGGGGCCAGATACGCAGTATTTT
V: TRBV5-8; D: NA; J: TRBJ2-7; size: NA; CDR3: CASSFFRYEQYF; DNA: TGTGCCAGCAGCTTTTTTCGCTACGAGCAGTACTTC
V: TRBV2; D: NA; J: TRBJ1-2; size: NA; CDR3: CASSEYGTDRSYGYTF; DNA: TGTGCCAGCAGTGAATACGGAACTGACAGGTCCTATGGCTACACCTTC
V: TRBV28; D: TRBD1; J: TRBJ1-2; size: NA; CDR3: CASTPEDREYYGYTF; DNA: TGTGCCAGCACCCCAGAGGACAGGGAGTACTATGGCTACACCTTC
V: TRBV13; D: TRBD1; J: TRBJ1-1; size: once; CDR3: CASSWDRGMTEAFF; DNA: TGTGCCAGCAGCTGGGACAGGGGGATGACTGAAGCTTTCTTT
V: TRBV7-2; D: NA; J: TRBJ2-4; size: NA; CDR3: CASSLGSTLILNIQYF; DNA: TGTGCCAGCAGCTTAGGCAGTACCCTTATCTTAAACATTCAGTACTTC
V: TRBV28; D: NA; J: TRBJ2-7; size: NA; CDR3: CASSLTGSSYEQYF; DNA: TGTGCCAGCAGTTTAACGGGGAGCTCCTACGAGCAGTACTTC
V: TRBV12-5; D: NA; J: TRBJ2-1; size: NA; CDR3: CASGSTTIGLNEQFF; DNA: TGTGCTAGTGGTTCCACGACTATCGGGCTCAATGAGCAGTTCTTC
V: TRBV4-1; D: NA; J: TRBJ2-5; size: NA; CDR3: CASSLDIEETQYF; DNA: TGCGCCAGCAGTCTGGACATTGAAGAGACCCAGTACTTC
V: TRBV9; D: TRBD2; J: TRBJ2-3; size: NA; CDR3: CASSVAGLAGKATQYF; DNA: TGTGCCAGCAGCGTAGCGGGACTAGCGGGGAAGGCTACGCAGTATTTT